These 23 T cell receptor beta chains came from one sample sequenced in a study of shared clonotypes between healthy human individuals. TCRdb keeps only in-frame clones here, not all; method: immunoSEQ multiplex PCR. The sample shows a few hundred thousand clones, about 80% of them seen only once. The material sequenced was PBMCs. Receptor source: a woman aged 40 to 50 in good health. Some clones in this sample may be carry-over from other donors' samples.

The rearrangement uses TRBV4-3 and TRBJ2-1; a weak D match, TRBD2 (6 bases). CDR1 is LGHNA and CDR2 is YSLEER in the germline V gene. CDR3 length equals 15 residues. Between the trimmed V and J ends, which lost 3 bases and 7 bases, there was a span of 16 bases. DNA for the CDR3: TGCGCCAGCAGCCAGCTACTAGCCGCTGTAAATGAGCAGTTCTTC. Translation gives CASSQLLAAVNEQFF.

The V gene is TRBV11-2, the J gene TRBJ1-1; D is ambiguous. V was clipped by 5 bases and J by 1 base, with 8 bases between them. CDR3 length equals 13 residues. The germline V gene has CDR1 SGHAT and CDR2 FQNNGV. CDR3 region: CASSRSRNTEAFF. The CDR3 DNA reads TGTGCCAGCAGCCGCTCCCGGAACACTGAAGCTTTCTTT. The whole variable domain, remainder taken from reference TRBV11-2 and TRBJ1-1, is EAGVAQSPRYKIIEKRQSVAFWCNPISGHATLYWYQQILGQGPKLLIQFQNNGVVDDSQLPKDRFSAERLKGVDSTLKIQPAKLEDSAVYLCASSRSRNTEAFFGQGTRLTVV.

V usage is TRBV6-1 and J usage is TRBJ2-1; TRBD2 agrees at 10 bases. The germline V gene has CDR1 MNHNS and CDR2 SASEGT. V dropped 0 bases and J dropped 6; count of bases not matched to a gene: 5. This CDR3 comprises 16 residues. Here the CDR3 DNA reads TGTGCCAGCAGTGAAGCTGTCCTAGCGGGAGCCAATGAGCAGTTCTTC. This sequence encodes CASSEAVLAGANEQFF.

The rearrangement joins TRBV30 to TRBJ1-5, with D maybe TRBD1 (5 bases). Trimming cost V 5 bases and J 2 bases, with 10 bases left between them. The V gene's germline CDR1 is GTSNPN and CDR2 SVGIG (reference sequence). The CDR3 length is 13 residues. For the CDR3, the DNA is TGTGCCTGGGGGGGAGGGGGCAATCAGCCCCAGCATTTT. Amino acid sequence: CAWGGGGNQPQHF.

The chain has TRBV19 and TRBJ1-2; D possibly corresponds to TRBD1 (6 bases). V was shortened by 7 bases and J by 5 bases, with 23 bases between the two germline ends. CDR3 length: 16 residues. Germline lookup yields CDR1 LNHDA and CDR2 SQIVND (reference sequence). CDR3 protein: CASMGSRGGFRYGYTF. CDR3 nucleotides: TGTGCCAGTATGGGATCGAGGGGGGGTTTCCGGTATGGCTACACCTTC. Complete variable domain (other parts from reference TRBV19 and TRBJ1-2): DGGITQSPKYLFRKEGQNVTLSCEQNLNHDAMYWYRQDPGQGLRLIYYSQIVNDFQKGDIAEGYSVSREKKESFPLTVTSAQKNPTAFYLCASMGSRGGFRYGYTFGSGTRLTVV.

The CDR3, as DNA: TGTGCCAGCAGCCCCTCAACCGGGGAGCTGTTTTTT. Protein product: CASSPSTGELFF. V and J are TRBV6-6 and TRBJ2-2; D remains ambiguous. Trimming took 6 bases from V and 5 from J, leaving 7 bases between them. The germline gives CDR1 MNHNY, CDR2 SVGAGI (reference sequence). The CDR3 is made up of 12 amino acids.

The chain has TRBV28 and TRBJ2-5, with D possibly matching TRBD1 (6 bases). Near its end, the DNA agrees better with TRBJ2-7, so the J call may be wrong. Looked up from germline, CDR1 is MDHEN and CDR2 is SYDVKM. The CDR3 is 15 residues long. The CDR3 loop is CASSLRGVGPYEQYF. The CDR3, as DNA: TGTGCCAGCAGCCTCAGGGGTGTCGGGCCCTACGAGCAGTACTTC.

This chain connects TRBV5-1 to TRBJ2-6, with D possibly matching TRBD2 (5 bases). Germline V gene data show CDR1 as SGHRS and CDR2 as YFSETQ. The CDR3 consists of 15 residues. Deletions cut 4 bases from V and 2 bases from J, with 10 bases between. The DNA of the CDR3 is TGCGCCAGCAGCGGAGGATCCGCTGGGGCCAACGTCCTGACTTTC. This sequence encodes CASSGGSAGANVLTF.

The chain combines TRBV5-1 with TRBJ2-2; TRBD2 matches 9 bases. V was clipped by 0 bases and J by 4 bases; unmatched bases: 4. Germline V gives CDR1 SGHRS, CDR2 YFSETQ. This CDR3 region has 16 residues. CDR3 DNA: TGCGCCAGCAGCTTGGTTAGCGGGAGTGGCACCGGGGAGCTGTTTTTT. As protein: CASSLVSGSGTGELFF. Full variable domain (remainder filled in from reference TRBV5-1 and TRBJ2-2): KAGVTQTPRYLIKTRGQQVTLSCSPISGHRSVSWYQQTPGQGLQFLFEYFSETQRNKGNFPGRFSGRQFSNSRSEMNVSTLELGDSALYLCASSLVSGSGTGELFFGEGSRLTVL.

V gene TRBV5-3 combines with J gene TRBJ2-5, with D unclear. TRBV5-3 is flagged as an ORF with uncertain function. The CDR3 is made up of 13 amino acids. V lost 4 bases and J lost 3, with 10 bases in between. In DNA form, the CDR3 reads TGTGCCAGAAGCCCCAGAGGCGAAGAGACCCAGTACTTC. The encoded protein is CARSPRGEETQYF.

The J gene is TRBJ2-2, the V gene TRBV5-4; TRBD1 is a possible D gene (5 bases). Trimming pared 6 bases from V and 2 bases from J, leaving 17 bases between. Germline lookup yields CDR1 SGHNT and CDR2 YYREEE (reference sequence). The CDR3 is 16 amino acids. This CDR3 reads CASTPGQGRNTGELFF. The CDR3 region has the DNA TGTGCCAGCACCCCTGGTCAGGGCCGAAACACCGGGGAGCTGTTTTTT.

The rearrangement links TRBV28 to TRBJ1-4, with D possibly being TRBD1 (5 bases). The CDR3 is 12 amino acids. Germline-derived CDR1 and CDR2 are MDHEN and SYDVKM. The CDR3 loop reads CASQGTNEKLFF. The CDR3 nucleotides are TGTGCTTCTCAGGGTACCAATGAAAAACTGTTTTTT.

The chain carries TRBV11-1 and TRBJ2-2, with D perhaps matching TRBD2 (6 bases). Germline V gene lookup returns CDR1 SGHAT and CDR2 FQDESV (reference sequence). CDR3 size: 16 residues. V was pared by 2 bases and J by 2 bases, with 12 bases between. CDR3 sequence reads: CASSLQAGFNTGELFF. For the CDR3, the DNA is TGTGCCAGCAGCTTACAAGCGGGTTTTAACACCGGGGAGCTGTTTTTT.

Only a few counts were recorded for this clone. The rearrangement joins TRBV7-2 to TRBJ2-2; 10 nucleotides line up with TRBD2. The CDR3 has 17 residues. The junction had 5 bases not matched to a gene; V was cut back by 2 bases and J by 2 bases. Germline V gene sequence: CDR1 SGHTA, CDR2 FQGNSA. In DNA form, the CDR3 reads TGTGCCAGCAGCTTATCGAGCGGGAGGGCCAACACCGGGGAGCTGTTTTTT. It is translated as CASSLSSGRANTGELFF.

This clone occurred once. The chain couples TRBV19 to TRBJ2-6; tentatively, D is TRBD2 (5 bases). This CDR3 region has 17 residues. V was cut by 2 bases and J by 2 bases, with 13 bases left in between. Germline CDR1 is LNHDA and CDR2 is SQIVND (reference sequence). CDR3 coding DNA: TGTGCCAGTAGTATACCACCGGGGAAAGCTGGGGCCAACGTCCTGACTTTC. It encodes CASSIPPGKAGANVLTF.

This sequence joins TRBV5-5 and TRBJ1-2, with D possibly being TRBD1 (5 bases). V lost 4 bases to trimming and J lost 3 bases, with 10 bases between them. The CDR3 has 13 amino acids. CDR1 and CDR2 (germline): SGHKS, YYEKEE (reference sequence). CDR3 in amino acids: CASSGRRDYGYTF. CDR3 in DNA: TGTGCCAGCAGCGGCCGCAGGGACTATGGCTACACCTTC.

CDR3 nucleotides: TGTGCCTGGGGGCCAGGGGCCGAAGGCTACACCTTC. The encoded protein is CAWGPGAEGYTF. The chain joins TRBV30 to TRBJ1-2; TRBD1 might be the D (6 bases). CDR3 length: 12 amino acids. Trimming pared 5 bases from V and 8 bases from J, leaving 15 bases between. Germline loops: CDR1 GTSNPN, CDR2 SVGIG (reference sequence). Filled out from reference TRBV30 and TRBJ1-2, the complete variable domain reads SQTIHQWPATLVQPVGSPLSLECTVEGTSNPNLYWYRQAAGRGLQLLFYSVGIGQISSEVPQNLSASRPQDRQFILSSKKLLLSDSGFYLCAWGPGAEGYTFGSGTRLTVV.

The genes are TRBV9 and TRBJ2-6, with 7 bases identical to TRBD1. In germline, CDR1 is SGDLS, CDR2 YYNGEE. This CDR3 has 17 residues. Trimming at V came to 3 bases and at J to 0 bases, leaving 6 bases not matched to a gene. Written as DNA, the CDR3 is TGTGCCAGCAGCGCACGGACAGGACCCTCTGGGGCCAACGTCCTGACTTTC. It specifies CASSARTGPSGANVLTF.

This clone was counted once. The V gene is TRBV6-5, the J gene TRBJ1-1; D unclear. Germline loops: CDR1 MNHEY, CDR2 SVGAGI. V was shortened by 0 bases and J by 5 bases, with 13 bases between the two germline ends. CDR3 length equals 15 residues. This chain's CDR3 is CASSYSGRLRTEAFF. CDR3 sequence (DNA): TGTGCCAGCAGTTACTCGGGCAGGCTGCGTACTGAAGCTTTCTTT.

This chain joins TRBV12-2 and TRBJ2-3; TRBD2, the D gene given by the table, was not confirmed from the DNA. TRBV12-2 is a documented pseudogene. CDR3 length: 16 amino acids. In DNA, the CDR3 is TGTGCAAGTCGCTTTCCAGGGAGCGGGCGGGGGGATACGCAGTATTTT. Translated, it gives CASRFPGSGRGDTQYF.

The V and J genes are TRBV6-5 and TRBJ2-5; D may match TRBD1 or TRBD2 (6 bases each). The closer fit of TRBJ2-7 to the DNA end suggests the J call may be wrong. Germline CDR1 reads MNHEY; CDR2 reads SVGAGI. The CDR3 covers 14 residues. The CDR3 DNA is TGTGCCAGCAGTTACTCGCAGGGGACTTACGAGCAGTACTTC. Residues: CASSYSQGTYEQYF.

This chain uses TRBV10-2 with TRBJ2-7; TRBD1 agrees at 9 bases. The germline gives CDR1 WSHSY, CDR2 SAAADI. V shed 6 bases and J 3 bases; nucleotides not matched to a gene: 6. The CDR3 sequence is 14 residues long. The CDR3 region has the DNA TGCGCCAGCAGCCGGGACAGGGAGGTCTACGAGCAGTACTTC. Its protein product is CASSRDREVYEQYF.

About this clone: Only one base separates this from a far larger clonotype, so it likely reflects a read error. The V call is TRBV29-1, the J call TRBJ2-2, with 7 bases fitting TRBD2. CDR1 and CDR2 from the germline V gene are SQVTM and ANQGSEA. The CDR3 loop spans 16 amino acids. Trimming cost V 6 bases and J 4 bases; bases outside gene matches: 14. CDR3 DNA: TGCAGCGTCCCCAGGACTAGAGGGAGCTCCACCGGGGAGCTGTTTTTT. This translates into CSVPRTRGSSTGELFF.